These 9 T cell receptor beta chains came from one sample sequenced in a study of cytomegalovirus exposure and HLA in healthy donors. It was with 60 Vbeta and 13 Jbeta primers that the PCR ran. Profiling relied on immunoSEQ multiplex PCR, and the TCRdb table lists in-frame clones only, not all of them. Among roughly 180,000 clones listed, 75% to 85% were seen once. The specimen was PBMCs. These receptors all come from a girl under 10 years old in good health and CMV-seropositive.

The V gene is TRBV7-9, the J gene TRBJ2-1; a possible D gene is TRBD1 (6 bases). Germline CDR1 is SEHNR and CDR2 is FQNEAQ (reference sequence). The V and J ends lost 5 bases and 6 bases respectively, with 23 bases between them. The CDR3 consists of 17 residues. The CDR3 sequence is CASSPRGWTDSLNEQFF. The CDR3 bases are TGTGCCAGCAGCCCGAGGGGATGGACAGACAGCCTCAATGAGCAGTTCTTC.

In this sample, this clone turned up once. The chain is built from TRBV6-1 and TRBJ2-7; tentative D call: TRBD2 (6 bases). V was trimmed by 7 bases and J by 4 bases, leaving 14 bases between them. There are 13 residues in the CDR3. Per germline, CDR1 MNHNS and CDR2 SASEGT. The chain's CDR3 is CASNRRGPYEQYF. The CDR3 bases are TGTGCCAGCAACAGGAGGGGTCCTTACGAGCAGTACTTC.

The gene calls are TRBV6-1 and TRBJ2-7, with 8 bases lining up with TRBD1. Germline lookup yields CDR1 MNHNS and CDR2 SASEGT. The CDR3 runs 15 residues. The ends lost 6 bases at V and 0 bases at J; junction bases unmatched: 7. The CDR3 reads CASSRRTGNSYEQYF. As DNA, the CDR3 is TGTGCCAGCAGCCGCCGGACAGGGAACTCCTACGAGCAGTACTTC.

The chain employs TRBV19 and TRBJ2-7, with 8 bases fitting TRBD1. V gave up 7 bases and J gave up 3 bases; unmatched junction bases: 8. The length of the CDR3 is 14 residues. Germline V lookup: CDR1 LNHDA, CDR2 SQIVND (reference sequence). CDR3 nucleotides: TGTGCCAGTACGGGCGCAGGGGGCATCTACGAGCAGTACTTC. Protein: CASTGAGGIYEQYF.

Comments on this clone: Mismatch with germline at one junction end may stem from a read error. The chain employs TRBV2 and TRBJ1-2; D gene ambiguous. CDR3 length: 13 residues. CDR1 SNHLY and CDR2 FYNNEI come from the germline V gene. The CDR3 sequence is CASGEAEGSGYTF. CDR3 bases: TGTGCCAGCGGTGAAGCGGAGGGAAGTGGCTACACCTTC.

J is TRBJ1-1 and V is TRBV6-7; D ambiguous. TRBV6-7 is known as an ORF, though its function is uncertain. The CDR3 is 14 residues long. Trimming removed 8 bases at V and 5 bases at J, with 18 bases between. In DNA form, the CDR3 reads TGTGCCAGCCCTATTGACACTCATGGAACTGAAGCTTTCTTT. Translating it yields CASPIDTHGTEAFF.

This clone was found once. The genes are TRBV15 and TRBJ1-1; possible D gene TRBD1, 5 bases. This CDR3 region has 15 residues. Between the trimmed V and J ends, which lost 0 bases and 0 bases, there was a span of 8 bases. The germline V gene encodes CDR1 LNHNV and CDR2 YYDKDF (reference sequence). In DNA, the CDR3 is TGTGCCACCAGCAGAGATAAGGGGCTGAACACTGAAGCTTTCTTT. Encoded protein: CATSRDKGLNTEAFF.

This clone was observed once. The J gene is TRBJ2-2, the V gene TRBV30; 8 positions match TRBD1. From germline, CDR1 is GTSNPN and CDR2 SVGIG (reference sequence). V shed 7 bases, J shed 2 bases, and the junction held 6 bases outside the gene matches. The CDR3 is made up of 14 amino acids. Here the CDR3 reads CAFRDRPNTGELFF. The CDR3 DNA follows: TGTGCCTTTAGGGACAGGCCAAACACCGGGGAGCTGTTTTTT.

The chain employs TRBV5-1 and TRBJ2-3; the D gene is possibly TRBD2 (5 bases). Between the trimmed V and J ends, which lost 0 bases and 6 bases, there was a span of 14 bases. CDR1 and CDR2 (germline): SGHRS, YFSETQ. The CDR3 runs to 15 residues. CDR3 coding DNA: TGCGCCAGCAGCTTGGCCATCGGACTCTCGGATACGCAGTATTTT. Its translation: CASSLAIGLSDTQYF.